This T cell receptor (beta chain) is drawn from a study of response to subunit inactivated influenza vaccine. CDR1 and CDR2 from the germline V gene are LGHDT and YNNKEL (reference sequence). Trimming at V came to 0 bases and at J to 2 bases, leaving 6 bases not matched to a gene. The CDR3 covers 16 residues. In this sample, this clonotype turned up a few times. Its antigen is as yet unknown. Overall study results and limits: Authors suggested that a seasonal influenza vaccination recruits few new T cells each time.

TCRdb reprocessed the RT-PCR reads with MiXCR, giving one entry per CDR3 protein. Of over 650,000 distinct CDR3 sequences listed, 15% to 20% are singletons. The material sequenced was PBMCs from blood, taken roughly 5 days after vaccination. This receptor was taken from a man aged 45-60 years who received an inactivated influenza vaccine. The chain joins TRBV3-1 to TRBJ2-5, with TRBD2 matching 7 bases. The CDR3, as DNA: TGTGCCAGCAGCCAAGATGCTAGCGGATTTCAAGAGACCCAGTACTTC. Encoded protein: CASSQDASGFQETQYF.